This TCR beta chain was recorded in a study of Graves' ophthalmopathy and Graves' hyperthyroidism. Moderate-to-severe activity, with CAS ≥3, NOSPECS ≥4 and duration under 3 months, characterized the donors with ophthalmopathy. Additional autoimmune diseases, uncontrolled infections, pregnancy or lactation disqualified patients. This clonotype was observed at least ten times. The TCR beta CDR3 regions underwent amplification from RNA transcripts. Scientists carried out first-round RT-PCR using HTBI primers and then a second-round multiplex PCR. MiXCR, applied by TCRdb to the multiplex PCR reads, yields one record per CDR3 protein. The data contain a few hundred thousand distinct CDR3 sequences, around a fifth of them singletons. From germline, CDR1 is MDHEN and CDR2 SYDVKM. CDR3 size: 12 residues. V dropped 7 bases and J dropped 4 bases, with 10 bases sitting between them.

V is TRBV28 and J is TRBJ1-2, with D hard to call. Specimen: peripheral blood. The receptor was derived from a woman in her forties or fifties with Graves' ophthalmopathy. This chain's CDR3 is CASTPGVYGYTF. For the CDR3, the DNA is TGTGCCAGCACCCCGGGCGTCTATGGCTACACCTTC.